The sequence of this T cell receptor (beta chain) was determined in a study of identical twins. Study findings and constraints: Insertions were fewer in abundant cord blood beta clonotypes, whereas memory repertoires showed none of this pattern. Not following the same donors, the study drew its conclusions from cross-sectional statistical analysis.

TCRdb reprocessed the 5' RACE reads via MiXCR and lists one record per CDR3 protein. The sample has approximately 530,000 distinct CDR3 sequences; 20% to 25% are singletons. This CDR3 has 16 amino acids. Trimming cost V 6 bases and J 10 bases; bases outside gene matches: 17. Germline assignment: CDR1 SGHTA and CDR2 FQGNSA. This clonotype was picked up a small number of times. Its specificity is unknown. These records were also assigned to another study, of yellow fever vaccine responses in identical twins.

The J gene is TRBJ2-1, the V gene TRBV7-2, with 8 bases lining up with TRBD2. The receptor was isolated from a woman aged 18-29 years in good health. Material for sequencing was CD4+ T cells sorted from blood. CDR3 coding DNA: TGTGCCAGCAGAGGGGGGGCCAGCGGGAGATCAGGGGAGCAGTTCTTC. Translation: CASRGGASGRSGEQFF.